What follows are 27 T cell receptor beta chains derived from one specimen sequenced in a study of Graves' ophthalmopathy and Graves' hyperthyroidism. CDR3 regions of TCR beta were amplified from RNA transcripts. Following a first-round RT-PCR that used HTBI primers, a second-round multiplex PCR was carried out. In TCRdb, the multiplex PCR reads were re-called with MiXCR into one record per CDR3 protein. The sample yields some 1.1 million distinct CDR3 sequences, less than 45% seen once. What was sequenced was peripheral blood or thyroid tissue (not recorded which). The receptor source for this set is an adult man with Graves' hyperthyroidism.

The chain joins TRBV9 to TRBJ1-6; D perhaps matches TRBD1 (5 bases). This CDR3 contains 16 residues. The V end lost 4 bases, the J end lost 6 bases, and 17 bases lay between the germline ends. In germline, CDR1 is SGDLS, CDR2 YYNGEE. The CDR3 DNA is TGTGCCAGCAGCTTATCCGGGGCCTTGGGTAATTCACCCCTCCACTTT. Protein: CASSLSGALGNSPLHF. The full variable domain, its missing parts supplied by reference TRBV9 and TRBJ1-6, is DSGVTQTPKHLITATGQRVTLRCSPRSGDLSVYWYQQSLDQGLQFLIQYYNGEERAKGNILERFSAQQFPDLHSELNLSSLELGDSALYFCASSLSGALGNSPLHFGNGTRLTVT.

This rearrangement joins TRBV7-2 to TRBJ2-7; D gene uncertain. Germline V gene sequence: CDR1 SGHTA, CDR2 FQGNSA. The V end lost 3 bases, the J end lost 3 bases, and 12 bases lay between the germline ends. This CDR3 contains 14 residues. The CDR3 loop reads CASSFRQDHYEQYF. The CDR3 region has the DNA TGTGCCAGCAGCTTCCGCCAGGATCACTACGAGCAGTACTTC.

Concerning this clonotype: Since a much larger clone is just one base distant, this may be a read error. CDR3 in DNA: TGTGCCAGCACCCCGGGCACTTGCTACGAGCAGTACTTC. Translating gives CASTPGTCYEQYF. The chain has TRBV11-2 and TRBJ2-7; D gene uncertain. Germline V gene lookup returns CDR1 SGHAT and CDR2 FQNNGV. The V end was cut by 7 bases, the J end by 3 bases, with 13 bases between. The CDR3 is 13 residues long.

This clonotype has just a few counts. V and J are TRBV27 and TRBJ1-2; 8 bases match TRBD1. Germline assignment: CDR1 MNHEY and CDR2 SMNVEV (reference sequence). Trimming removed 5 bases from V and 4 bases from J; junction bases left unmatched: 3. The length of the CDR3 is 13 residues. CDR3 bases: TGTGCCAGCAGTAAAACAGGGGGCTATGGCTACACCTTC. Its protein is CASSKTGGYGYTF.

This clonotype showed up just a few times. This chain uses TRBV5-5 with TRBJ1-4, with TRBD1 matching 10 bases. The CDR3 sequence is 16 residues long. CDR1 SGHKS and CDR2 YYEKEE come from the germline V gene (reference sequence). V gave up 3 bases and J gave up 8 bases; unmatched junction bases: 10. The CDR3 protein is CASSYRTGGRREKLFF. The CDR3 coding sequence is TGTGCCAGCAGCTACAGGACAGGGGGGCGGCGCGAAAAACTGTTTTTT.

This clonotype appeared many times. The gene calls are TRBV9 and TRBJ1-1, with D unclear. This CDR3 is built from 13 residues. CDR1 is SGDLS and CDR2 is YYNGEE in the germline V gene. Trimming removed 0 bases at V and 2 bases at J, with 5 bases between. The CDR3 reads CASSVGFNTEAFF. As DNA, the CDR3 is TGTGCCAGCAGCGTAGGCTTCAACACTGAAGCTTTCTTT. Drawing the rest from reference TRBV9 and TRBJ1-1, the complete variable domain is DSGVTQTPKHLITATGQRVTLRCSPRSGDLSVYWYQQSLDQGLQFLIQYYNGEERAKGNILERFSAQQFPDLHSELNLSSLELGDSALYFCASSVGFNTEAFFGQGTRLTVV.

This clonotype appeared a single time. The chain employs TRBV9 and TRBJ1-4, with a possible D match to TRBD1 (5 bases). From germline, CDR1 is SGDLS and CDR2 YYNGEE. V was pared by 0 bases and J by 8 bases, with 14 bases between. The CDR3 totals 15 residues. CDR3 sequence: CASSVEGSQGEKLFF. For the CDR3, the DNA is TGTGCCAGCAGCGTAGAGGGAAGTCAGGGCGAAAAACTGTTTTTT.

This clonotype was counted ten times or more. The rearrangement uses TRBV10-2 and TRBJ2-7; possible D gene TRBD2, 6 bases. V was clipped by 2 bases and J by 6 bases, with 8 bases between them. The germline CDR1 and CDR2 sequences are WSHSY and SAAADI. This CDR3 spans 12 amino acids. The CDR3 sequence is CASSEAGSEQYF. CDR3 DNA: TGCGCCAGCAGTGAGGCGGGGAGCGAGCAGTACTTC.

This chain links TRBV5-1 with TRBJ2-7; 9 bases match TRBD1. Per germline, CDR1 SGHRS and CDR2 YFSETQ. V dropped 5 bases and J dropped 4; count of bases not matched to a gene: 7. The CDR3 extends over 14 amino acids. The CDR3 protein is CASSVTGGLYEQYF. In DNA, the CDR3 is TGCGCCAGCAGTGTCACAGGGGGCTTATACGAGCAGTACTTC.

This clonotype was seen many times. The chain joins TRBV7-8 to TRBJ2-5, with D unclear. The CDR3 is 13 amino acids. V lost 5 bases to trimming and J lost 5 bases, with 12 bases between them. In germline, CDR1 is SGHVS, CDR2 FQNEAQ. In DNA form, the CDR3 reads TGTGCCAGCAGCCCCCCCAGGTCGGAGACCCAGTACTTC. Its translation is CASSPPRSETQYF.

The chain uses TRBV2 and TRBJ2-5, with D possibly being TRBD1 (6 bases). CDR1 and CDR2 from the germline V gene are SNHLY and FYNNEI. The CDR3 length is 17 residues. The V end lost 1 base, the J end lost 3 bases, and 18 bases lay between the germline ends. CDR3 sequence (DNA): TGTGCCAGCAGTGAAGGGCAGACCATAAAGGGGGAAGAGACCCAGTACTTC. It specifies CASSEGQTIKGEETQYF.

The J gene is TRBJ1-1, the V gene TRBV29-1, with TRBD1 matching 8 bases. V trimming: 8 bases; J trimming: 0 bases; junction bases outside the gene matches: 11. Germline loops: CDR1 SQVTM, CDR2 ANQGSEA. This CDR3 is 15 amino acids long. In nucleotides, the CDR3 is TGCAGCTTTACCGGGACAGGACGAATGAACACTGAAGCTTTCTTT. It translates to CSFTGTGRMNTEAFF. Full variable domain (missing parts from reference TRBV29-1 and TRBJ1-1): SAVISQKPSRDICQRGTSLTIQCQVDSQVTMMFWYRQQPGQSLTLIATANQGSEATYESGFVIDKFPISRPNLTFSTLTVSNMSPEDSSIYLCSFTGTGRMNTEAFFGQGTRLTVV.

This clonotype occurred a few times. The chain employs TRBV19 and TRBJ2-7; D not certain. This CDR3 is built from 15 residues. Deletions cut 3 bases from V and 3 bases from J, with 15 bases between. The germline gives CDR1 LNHDA, CDR2 SQIVND (reference sequence). The CDR3 DNA sequence: TGTGCCAGTAGTATCGTGGGTAGGAGAAACTACGAGCAGTACTTC. This gives the protein CASSIVGRRNYEQYF.

V usage is TRBV7-2 and J usage is TRBJ2-7, with unresolved D. V was shortened by 1 base and J by 3 bases, with 13 bases between the two germline ends. Germline CDR1 SGHTA, CDR2 FQGNSA. The CDR3 sequence is 15 residues long. CDR3 nucleotide sequence: TGTGCCAGCAGCTTAGTATCGGGTCCTGTCTACGAGCAGTACTTC. Encoded protein: CASSLVSGPVYEQYF.

This clonotype was recorded many times. The chain combines TRBV19 with TRBJ1-1; no clear D. This CDR3 spans 17 amino acids. Germline V CDR1 and CDR2: LNHDA, SQIVND (reference sequence). Deletions cut 3 bases from V and 3 bases from J, with 20 bases between. CDR3 nucleotides: TGTGCCAGTAGTATTGATGCGGACGGACCTCCGGACACTGAAGCTTTCTTT. It specifies CASSIDADGPPDTEAFF. Full variable domain (outside the CDR3, taken from reference TRBV19 and TRBJ1-1): DGGITQSPKYLFRKEGQNVTLSCEQNLNHDAMYWYRQDPGQGLRLIYYSQIVNDFQKGDIAEGYSVSREKKESFPLTVTSAQKNPTAFYLCASSIDADGPPDTEAFFGQGTRLTVV.

The V call is TRBV19, the J call TRBJ1-5, with TRBD1 matching 11 bases. The CDR3 is 16 amino acids. V shed 6 bases, J shed 4 bases, and the junction held 8 bases outside the gene matches. CDR1 and CDR2 from the germline V gene are LNHDA and SQIVND (reference sequence). The CDR3 loop is CASSPVGTGGNQPQHF. CDR3 sequence (DNA): TGTGCCAGTAGCCCTGTAGGGACAGGGGGTAATCAGCCCCAGCATTTT.

The gene calls are TRBV10-2 and TRBJ2-7, with D possibly being TRBD2 (6 bases). V shed 8 bases and J shed 2 bases, with 16 bases lying between them. The V gene's germline CDR1 is WSHSY and CDR2 SAAADI. This CDR3 has 14 residues. CDR3 DNA sequence: TGCGCCAGCCTTAAATCGGGGGATCCCTACGAGCAGTACTTC. Amino acids: CASLKSGDPYEQYF.

The chain recombines TRBV10-3 with TRBJ2-5; a possible D gene is TRBD1 (7 bases). Germline V lookup: CDR1 ENHRY, CDR2 SYGVKD. V lost 3 bases and J lost 9, with 20 bases in between. The CDR3 length is 15 residues. The CDR3 loop reads CAISEAQGGNQPQYF. The CDR3 DNA reads as TGTGCCATCAGTGAAGCTCAGGGGGGTAATCAGCCCCAGTACTTC.

In regard to this clonotype: Being one base from a much bigger clone, this may be a read error. This sequence joins TRBV10-3 and TRBJ1-5; D call uncertain. Trimming took off 6 bases at V and 2 bases at J, with 5 bases between the two ends. Germline V gene sequence: CDR1 ENHRY, CDR2 SYGVKD. The CDR3 sequence is 12 residues long. The DNA of the CDR3 is TGTGCCATCAGGGACCGCAATCAGCCCCAGCATTTT. Amino acid sequence: CAIRDRNQPQHF.

V usage is TRBV19 and J usage is TRBJ2-2, with 13 bases lining up with TRBD2. The germline CDR1 and CDR2 sequences are LNHDA and SQIVND (reference sequence). Germline trimming cut 7 bases from V and 4 bases from J; bases unmatched to any gene: 6. This CDR3 is 16 amino acids long. Here the CDR3 DNA reads TGTGCCAGTATTGGGGGACTAGCGGGAAGCACCGGGGAGCTGTTTTTT. Translated, it gives CASIGGLAGSTGELFF.

This clonotype was seen a few times. This rearrangement joins TRBV27 to TRBJ2-7, with 7 bases aligning to TRBD1. CDR1 is MNHEY, CDR2 SMNVEV, per germline (reference sequence). This CDR3 is 15 amino acids long. The junction had 6 bases not matched to a gene; V was cut back by 4 bases and J by 0 bases. CDR3 DNA sequence: TGTGCCAGCAGTTCGGCCGGGACAGACTCCTACGAGCAGTACTTC. This codes for CASSSAGTDSYEQYF.

A word on this clonotype: With a much larger clone just one base away, this may be a read error. The chain is built from TRBV29-1 and TRBJ2-7; D remains unclear. Germline V gene lookup returns CDR1 SQVTM and CDR2 ANQGSEA. CDR3 length: 11 amino acids. The CDR3 spells CSVGVMYGQYF. The CDR3 DNA reads TGCAGCGTTGGGGTGATGTACGGGCAGTACTTC.

The sample holds many counts of this clonotype. The chain is built from TRBV29-1 and TRBJ1-2; a weak D match, TRBD1 (6 bases). CDR3 size: 13 residues. The ends were cut back, 6 bases at V and 4 bases at J, with 15 bases in the middle. Germline CDR1 and CDR2: SQVTM and ANQGSEA. The CDR3 DNA follows: TGCAGCGTGAGGGGGTCGGAATTCTATGGCTACACCTTC. This translates into CSVRGSEFYGYTF. The full variable domain, in which reference TRBV29-1 and TRBJ1-2 provide the parts outside the CDR3, is SAVISQKPSRDICQRGTSLTIQCQVDSQVTMMFWYRQQPGQSLTLIATANQGSEATYESGFVIDKFPISRPNLTFSTLTVSNMSPEDSSIYLCSVRGSEFYGYTFGSGTRLTVV.

The J gene is TRBJ1-1, the V gene TRBV28; TRBD1 is a possible D gene (6 bases). The CDR3 consists of 15 residues. From germline, CDR1 is MDHEN and CDR2 SYDVKM. V was clipped by 7 bases and J by 0 bases, with 15 bases between them. The CDR3 sequence is CASTLQGPLNTEAFF. CDR3 bases: TGTGCCAGCACACTTCAGGGGCCCTTGAACACTGAAGCTTTCTTT.

This clonotype occurred many times. V gene TRBV10-3 combines with J gene TRBJ2-6; 8 positions match TRBD2. The CDR3 spans 18 residues. V lost 0 bases and J lost 1; bases outside the gene matches: 5. Looked up from germline, CDR1 is ENHRY and CDR2 is SYGVKD. This chain's CDR3 is CAISESSGRGSGANVLTF. For the CDR3, the DNA is TGTGCCATCAGTGAGTCGAGCGGGAGAGGGTCTGGGGCCAACGTCCTGACTTTC.

The chain links TRBV6-2 or TRBV6-3 to TRBJ1-1; maybe TRBD1 (6 bases). Germline loops: CDR1 MNHEY, CDR2 SVGEGT. Trimming cost V 6 bases and J 4 bases, with 21 bases left between them. This CDR3 comprises 16 residues. In nucleotides, the CDR3 is TGTGCCAGCAGCACCGGGACGGGGGGCGTTGGCACTGAAGCTTTCTTT. Translated: CASSTGTGGVGTEAFF.

For this clonotype: An end of the junction differs from the germline gene, which may be a read error. The CDR3 loop reads CASSSARRGAEDSGNTIYF. The DNA for the CDR3 is TGTGCCAGCAGTTCCGCGAGGAGGGGGGCGGAAGACTCTGGAAACACCATATATTTT. This chain joins TRBV10-3 and TRBJ1-3; tentative D call: TRBD1 (6 bases). The CDR3 consists of 19 residues. CDR1 and CDR2 from the germline V gene are ENHRY and SYGVKD.